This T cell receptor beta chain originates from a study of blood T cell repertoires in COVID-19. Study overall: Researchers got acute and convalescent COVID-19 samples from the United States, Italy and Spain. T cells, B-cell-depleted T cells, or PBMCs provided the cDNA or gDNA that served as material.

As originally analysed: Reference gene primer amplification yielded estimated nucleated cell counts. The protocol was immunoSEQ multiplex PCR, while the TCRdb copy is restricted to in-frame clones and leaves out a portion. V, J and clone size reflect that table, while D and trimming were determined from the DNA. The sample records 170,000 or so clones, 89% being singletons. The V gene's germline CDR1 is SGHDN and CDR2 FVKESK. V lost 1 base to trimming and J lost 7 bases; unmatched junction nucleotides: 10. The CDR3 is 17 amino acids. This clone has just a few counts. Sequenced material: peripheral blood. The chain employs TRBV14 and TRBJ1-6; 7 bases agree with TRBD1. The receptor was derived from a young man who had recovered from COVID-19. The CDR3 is CASSQAAWTGANSPLHF. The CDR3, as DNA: TGTGCCAGCAGCCAAGCCGCCTGGACAGGTGCCAATTCACCCCTCCACTTT.